These T cell receptor beta chains were read from a single sample in a study of CD8 T cells in ankylosing spondylitis. TCRdb recomputed calls from the 5' RACE reads with MiXCR, one row per CDR3 protein. The sample consists of roughly 64,000 distinct CDR3 sequences, around 6.4% of them appearing once. The sequenced sample consisted of synovial fluid, either unsorted or a sorted T cell fraction (not recorded which). The receptors were sampled from a male donor with ankylosing spondylitis. Both conserved end residues are part of each CDR3. The order of the fields is clone size, J gene, V gene, D gene, CDR3 protein, CDR3 DNA. The D gene is left open where the match is weak. Clone sizes are given selectively: once, few, many, or a class where the clone is expanded.

-	TRBJ1-2	TRBV29-1	TRBD1	CSVVPGGNYGYTF	TGCAGCGTTGTTCCAGGGGGCAACTATGGCTACACCTTC
many	TRBJ2-7	TRBV19	TRBD2	CASSRRRAGDDYEQYF	TGTGCCAGTAGCCGACGGCGAGCGGGAGACGACTACGAGCAGTACTTC
few	TRBJ1-1	TRBV5-1	-	CASSFQGLDTEAFF	TGCGCCAGCAGCTTTCAGGGTTTAGACACTGAAGCTTTCTTT
many	TRBJ1-2	TRBV9	TRBD1	CASSAGTGMYGYTF	TGTGCCAGCAGCGCCGGGACAGGGATGTATGGCTACACCTTC
-	TRBJ2-7	TRBV5-6	-	CASRLALLGPYEQYF	TGTGCCAGCAGGCTGGCCCTGCTAGGCCCTTACGAGCAGTACTTC
many	TRBJ2-2	TRBV10-3	-	CATTREDTGELFF	TGTGCCACCACCAGGGAGGACACCGGGGAGCTGTTTTTT
-	TRBJ2-1	TRBV4-1	TRBD2	CASSHLIAGLAGDKVRNEQFF	TGCGCCAGCAGTCACCTCATTGCCGGACTAGCGGGAGACAAGGTTAGAAATGAGCAGTTCTTC
many	TRBJ1-1	TRBV14	-	CASSPLFSGTEAFF	TGTGCCAGCAGCCCCCTTTTTTCGGGCACTGAAGCTTTCTTT
many	TRBJ2-3	TRBV29-1	-	CSVIWSARTDTQYF	TGCAGCGTTATTTGGAGCGCACGCACAGATACGCAGTATTTT
many	TRBJ1-4	TRBV5-4	TRBD1	CASSAPGQGNEKLFF	TGTGCCAGCAGCGCGCCGGGACAGGGGAATGAAAAACTGTTTTTT
-	TRBJ2-5	TRBV6-2/TRBV6-3	-	CASSLTVIRETQYF	TGTGCCAGCAGTTTGACAGTTATCCGAGAGACCCAGTACTTC
few	TRBJ2-7	TRBV5-4	-	CASSLGPSIPSEQYF	TGTGCCAGCAGCTTGGGCCCTAGCATTCCTTCCGAGCAGTACTTC
few	TRBJ2-5	TRBV7-8	-	CASSGLASRGQETQYF	TGTGCCAGCAGCGGCCTAGCGTCTCGGGGCCAAGAGACCCAGTACTTC
many	TRBJ2-2	TRBV24-1	TRBD1	CATSDLDRYTGELFF	TGTGCCACCAGTGATCTGGACAGGTACACCGGGGAGCTGTTTTTT
-	TRBJ2-3	TRBV28	-	CASIRYGDTQYF	TGTGCCAGCATTCGGTATGGAGATACGCAGTATTTT
-	TRBJ2-5	TRBV28	TRBD2	CASSTRLAGQETQYF	TGTGCCAGCAGTACCCGCCTAGCGGGCCAAGAGACCCAGTACTTC
many	TRBJ2-5	TRBV6-1	TRBD2	CASSPPLGERGGETQYF	TGTGCCAGCAGTCCACCACTCGGAGAACGCGGGGGGGAGACCCAGTACTTC
-	TRBJ2-7	TRBV19	TRBD2	CASSSRRTSGTIEQYF	TGTGCCAGTAGTTCCCGGAGGACTAGCGGGACGATTGAGCAGTACTTC
few	TRBJ2-5	TRBV2	TRBD2	CASSVQREGQAQYF	TGTGCCAGCAGTGTTCAGCGGGAGGGCCAGGCCCAGTACTTC
many	TRBJ2-7	TRBV9	-	CASSVAGSLGYEQYF	TGTGCCAGCAGCGTAGCAGGGTCCCTGGGTTACGAGCAGTACTTC
-	TRBJ2-1	TRBV20-1	-	CSARTRRSRNNEQFF	TGCAGTGCTAGAACCCGTCGCTCCCGGAACAATGAGCAGTTCTTC
few	TRBJ2-3	TRBV5-6	-	CASSFRRIWLTSGSTDTQYF	TGTGCCAGCAGCTTTCGACGTATTTGGTTAACGAGCGGGAGCACAGATACGCAGTATTTT
few	TRBJ2-5	TRBV11-2	-	CASSLDHHRVFGETQYF	TGTGCCAGCAGCTTAGACCACCATAGGGTTTTCGGTGAGACCCAGTACTTC
many	TRBJ2-7	TRBV15	TRBD1	CATSGRDRGTYEQYF	TGTGCCACCAGCGGAAGGGACAGGGGGACCTACGAGCAGTACTTC
many	TRBJ2-6	TRBV15	-	CATSSLGSGANVLTF	TGTGCCACCAGCTCCCTAGGGTCTGGGGCCAACGTCCTGACTTTC
many	TRBJ2-1	TRBV28	-	CASTEQGPDEQFF	TGTGCCAGCACCGAACAGGGCCCAGATGAGCAGTTCTTC
many	TRBJ2-7	TRBV29-1	TRBD1	CSVANRGEQYF	TGCAGCGTTGCAAACAGGGGCGAGCAGTACTTC
-	TRBJ2-7	TRBV28	-	CASGLGTVSYEQYF	TGTGCCAGCGGATTGGGGACGGTCTCCTACGAGCAGTACTTC
-	TRBJ2-7	TRBV10-3	TRBD2	CAISESKLAGSYEQYF	TGTGCCATCAGTGAGTCGAAACTAGCGGGGTCCTACGAGCAGTACTTC